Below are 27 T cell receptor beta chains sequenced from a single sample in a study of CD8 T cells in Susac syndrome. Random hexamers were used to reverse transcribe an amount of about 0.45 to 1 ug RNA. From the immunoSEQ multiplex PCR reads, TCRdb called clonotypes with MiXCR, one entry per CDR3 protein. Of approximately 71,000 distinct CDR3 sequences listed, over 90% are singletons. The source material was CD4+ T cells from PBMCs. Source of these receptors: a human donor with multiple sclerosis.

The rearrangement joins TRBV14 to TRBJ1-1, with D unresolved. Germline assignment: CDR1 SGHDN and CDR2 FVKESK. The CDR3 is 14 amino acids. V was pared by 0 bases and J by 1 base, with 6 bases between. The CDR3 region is CASSQDMGNTEAFF. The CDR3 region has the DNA TGTGCCAGCAGCCAAGATATGGGGAACACTGAAGCTTTCTTT. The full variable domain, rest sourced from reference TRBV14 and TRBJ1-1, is EAGVTQFPSHSVIEKGQTVTLRCDPISGHDNLYWYRRVMGKEIKFLLHFVKESKQDESGMPNNRFLAERTGGTYSTLKVQPAELEDSGVYFCASSQDMGNTEAFFGQGTRLTVV.

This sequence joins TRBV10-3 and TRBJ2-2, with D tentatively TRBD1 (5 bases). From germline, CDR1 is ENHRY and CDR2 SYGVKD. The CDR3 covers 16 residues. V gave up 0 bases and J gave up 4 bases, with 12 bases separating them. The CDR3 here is CAISESLLRVTGELFF. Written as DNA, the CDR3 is TGTGCCATCAGTGAGTCTCTTCTCAGGGTCACCGGGGAGCTGTTTTTT.

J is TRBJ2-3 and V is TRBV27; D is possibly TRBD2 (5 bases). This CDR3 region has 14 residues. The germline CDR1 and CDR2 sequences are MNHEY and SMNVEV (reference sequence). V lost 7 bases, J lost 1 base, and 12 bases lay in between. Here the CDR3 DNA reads TGTGCCAGCAATGCGGGCCCCCGCACAGATACGCAGTATTTT. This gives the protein CASNAGPRTDTQYF.

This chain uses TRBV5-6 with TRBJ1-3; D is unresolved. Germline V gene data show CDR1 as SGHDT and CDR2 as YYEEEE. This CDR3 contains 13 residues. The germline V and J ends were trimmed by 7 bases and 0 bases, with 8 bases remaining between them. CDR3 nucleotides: TGTGCCAGCGCACACGTCTCTGGAAACACCATATATTTT. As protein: CASAHVSGNTIYF.

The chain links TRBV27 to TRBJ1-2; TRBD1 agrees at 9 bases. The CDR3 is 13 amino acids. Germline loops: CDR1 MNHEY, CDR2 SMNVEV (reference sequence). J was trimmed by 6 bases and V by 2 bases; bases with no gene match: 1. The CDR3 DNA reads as TGTGCCAGCAGTTTACGACAGGGGGATGGCTACACCTTC. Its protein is CASSLRQGDGYTF.

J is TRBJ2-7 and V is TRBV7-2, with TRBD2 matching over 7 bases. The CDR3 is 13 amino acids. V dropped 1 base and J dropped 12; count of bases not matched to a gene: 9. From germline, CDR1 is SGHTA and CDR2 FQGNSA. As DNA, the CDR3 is TGTGCCAGCAGCTTAGATCGAGCGGGGTGGCCGTACTTC. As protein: CASSLDRAGWPYF.

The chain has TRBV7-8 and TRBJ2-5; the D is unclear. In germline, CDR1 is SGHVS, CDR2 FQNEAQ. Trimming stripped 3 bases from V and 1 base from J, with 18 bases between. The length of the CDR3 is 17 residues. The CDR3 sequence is CASSFFSGSASQETQYF. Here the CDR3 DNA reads TGTGCCAGCAGCTTCTTTAGTGGCAGTGCGTCCCAAGAGACCCAGTACTTC.

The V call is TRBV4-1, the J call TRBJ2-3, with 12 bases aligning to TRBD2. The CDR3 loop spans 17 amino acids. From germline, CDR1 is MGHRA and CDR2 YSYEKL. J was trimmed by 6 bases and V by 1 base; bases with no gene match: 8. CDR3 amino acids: CASSQAGTSGPGDTQYF. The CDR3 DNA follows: TGCGCCAGCAGCCAAGCTGGGACTAGCGGGCCCGGGGATACGCAGTATTTT.

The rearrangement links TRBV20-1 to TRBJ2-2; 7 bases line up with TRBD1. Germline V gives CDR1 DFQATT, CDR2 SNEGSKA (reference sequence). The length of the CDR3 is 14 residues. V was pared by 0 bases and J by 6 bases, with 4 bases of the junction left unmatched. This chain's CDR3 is CSARDETGPGELFF. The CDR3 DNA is TGCAGTGCTAGAGACGAGACAGGGCCCGGGGAGCTGTTTTTT.

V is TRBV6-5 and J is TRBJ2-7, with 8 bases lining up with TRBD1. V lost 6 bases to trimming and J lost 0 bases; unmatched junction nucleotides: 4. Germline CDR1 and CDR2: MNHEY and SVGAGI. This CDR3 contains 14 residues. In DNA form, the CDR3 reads TGTGCCAGCAGACCTGGACAGGGCTCCTACGAGCAGTACTTC. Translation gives CASRPGQGSYEQYF.

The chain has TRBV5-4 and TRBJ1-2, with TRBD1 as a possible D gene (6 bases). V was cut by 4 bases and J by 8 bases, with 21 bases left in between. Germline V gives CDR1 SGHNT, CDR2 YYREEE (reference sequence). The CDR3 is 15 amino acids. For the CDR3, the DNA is TGTGCCAGCAGCCCACGGACAGCCGATCGGGGAGGCTACACCTTC. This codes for CASSPRTADRGGYTF.

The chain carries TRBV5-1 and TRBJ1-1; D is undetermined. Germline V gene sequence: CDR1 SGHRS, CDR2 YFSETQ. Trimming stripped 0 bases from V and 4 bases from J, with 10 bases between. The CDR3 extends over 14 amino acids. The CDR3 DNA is TGCGCCAGCAGCTTGGTTATGGGGTCCACTGAAGCTTTCTTT. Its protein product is CASSLVMGSTEAFF. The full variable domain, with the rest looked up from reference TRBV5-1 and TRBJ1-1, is KAGVTQTPRYLIKTRGQQVTLSCSPISGHRSVSWYQQTPGQGLQFLFEYFSETQRNKGNFPGRFSGRQFSNSRSEMNVSTLELGDSALYLCASSLVMGSTEAFFGQGTRLTVV.

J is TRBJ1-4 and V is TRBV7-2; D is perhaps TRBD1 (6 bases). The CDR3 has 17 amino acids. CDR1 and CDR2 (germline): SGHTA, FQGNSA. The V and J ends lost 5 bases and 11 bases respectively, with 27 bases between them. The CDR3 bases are TGTGCCAGCAGCCTTAGTTTTCCCGGGGACATCCCCGGGAAACTGTTTTTT. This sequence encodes CASSLSFPGDIPGKLFF. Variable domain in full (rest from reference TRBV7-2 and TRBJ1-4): GAGVSQSPSNKVTEKGKDVELRCDPISGHTALYWYRQSLGQGLEFLIYFQGNSAPDKSGLPSDRFSAERTGGSVSTLTIQRTQQEDSAVYLCASSLSFPGDIPGKLFFGSGTQLSVL.

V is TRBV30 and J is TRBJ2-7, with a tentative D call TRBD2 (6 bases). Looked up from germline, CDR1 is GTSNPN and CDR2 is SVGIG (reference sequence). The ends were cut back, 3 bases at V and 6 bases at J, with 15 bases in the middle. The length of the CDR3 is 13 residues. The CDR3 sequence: CAWSISRDGEQYF. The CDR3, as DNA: TGTGCCTGGAGCATCTCGCGGGATGGCGAGCAGTACTTC.

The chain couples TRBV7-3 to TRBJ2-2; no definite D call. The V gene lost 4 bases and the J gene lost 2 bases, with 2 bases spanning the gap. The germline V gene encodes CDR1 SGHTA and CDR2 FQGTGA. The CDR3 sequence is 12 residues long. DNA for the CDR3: TGTGCCAGCAGCTCCAACACCGGGGAGCTGTTTTTT. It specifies CASSSNTGELFF.

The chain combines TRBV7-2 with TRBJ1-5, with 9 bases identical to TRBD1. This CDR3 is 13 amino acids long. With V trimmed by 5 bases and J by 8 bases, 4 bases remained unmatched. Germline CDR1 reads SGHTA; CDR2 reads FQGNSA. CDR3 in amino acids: CASSRDREEPQHF. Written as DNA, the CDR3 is TGTGCCAGCAGCCGGGACAGGGAGGAGCCCCAGCATTTT.

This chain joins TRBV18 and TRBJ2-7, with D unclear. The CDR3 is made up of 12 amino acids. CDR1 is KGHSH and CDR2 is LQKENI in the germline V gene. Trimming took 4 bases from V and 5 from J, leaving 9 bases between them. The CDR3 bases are TGTGCCAGCTCACGTGAAGGGAACGAGCAGTACTTC. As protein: CASSREGNEQYF.

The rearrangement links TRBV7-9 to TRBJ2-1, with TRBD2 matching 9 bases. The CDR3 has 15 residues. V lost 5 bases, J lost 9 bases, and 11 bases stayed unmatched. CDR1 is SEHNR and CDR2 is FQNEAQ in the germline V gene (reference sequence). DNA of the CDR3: TGTGCCAGCAGCCCGTTTCGGCGGGGGGGAGTTGAGCAGTTCTTC. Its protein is CASSPFRRGGVEQFF.

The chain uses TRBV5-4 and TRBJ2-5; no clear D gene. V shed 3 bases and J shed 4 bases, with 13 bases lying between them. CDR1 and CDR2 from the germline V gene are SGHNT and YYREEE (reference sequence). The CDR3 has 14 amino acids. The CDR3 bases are TGTGCCAGCAGCTCCACCCGGGTGGGAGAGACCCAGTACTTC. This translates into CASSSTRVGETQYF.

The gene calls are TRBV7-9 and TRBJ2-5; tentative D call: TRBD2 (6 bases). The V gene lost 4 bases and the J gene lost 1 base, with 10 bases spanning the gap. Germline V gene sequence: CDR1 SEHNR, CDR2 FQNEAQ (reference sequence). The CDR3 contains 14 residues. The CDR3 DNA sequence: TGTGCCAGCAGCTCACGCGGGGTCCAAGAGACCCAGTACTTC. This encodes CASSSRGVQETQYF.

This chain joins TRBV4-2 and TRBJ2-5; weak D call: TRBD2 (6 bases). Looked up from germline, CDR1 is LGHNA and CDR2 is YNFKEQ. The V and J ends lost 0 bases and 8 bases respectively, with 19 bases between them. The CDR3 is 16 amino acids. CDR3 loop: CASSQDGSRGVGTQYF. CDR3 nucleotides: TGTGCCAGCAGCCAAGATGGGTCGCGGGGTGTTGGCACCCAGTACTTC.

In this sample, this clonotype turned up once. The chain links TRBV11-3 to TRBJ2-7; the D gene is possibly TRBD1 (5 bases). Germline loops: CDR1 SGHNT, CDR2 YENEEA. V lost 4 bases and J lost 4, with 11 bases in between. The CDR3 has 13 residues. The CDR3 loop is CASSSQGVYEQYF. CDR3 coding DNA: TGTGCCAGCAGCTCCCAGGGCGTTTACGAGCAGTACTTC.

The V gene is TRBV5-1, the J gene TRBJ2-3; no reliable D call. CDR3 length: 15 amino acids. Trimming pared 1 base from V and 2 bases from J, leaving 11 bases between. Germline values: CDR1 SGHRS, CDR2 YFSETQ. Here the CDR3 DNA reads TGCGCCAGCAGCTTGACCGACCGCCTCACAGATACGCAGTATTTT. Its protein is CASSLTDRLTDTQYF.

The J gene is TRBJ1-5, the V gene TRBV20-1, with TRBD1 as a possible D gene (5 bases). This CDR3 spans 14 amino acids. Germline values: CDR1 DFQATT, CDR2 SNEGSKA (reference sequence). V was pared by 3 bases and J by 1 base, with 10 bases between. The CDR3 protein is CSASWQGSNQPQHF. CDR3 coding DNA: TGCAGTGCTAGTTGGCAGGGAAGCAATCAGCCCCAGCATTTT.

The CDR3 DNA is TGTGCCAGCAGTTTACGGGATAATTCACCCCTCCACTTT. Translated, it gives CASSLRDNSPLHF. The J gene is TRBJ1-6, the V gene TRBV12-3 or TRBV12-4; no definite D call. The CDR3 is 13 amino acids. The V and J ends lost 2 bases and 5 bases respectively, with 4 bases between them.

The CDR3 here is CASNPIGRDTEAFF. The CDR3 coding sequence is TGTGCCAGCAACCCTATAGGACGGGACACTGAAGCTTTCTTT. The chain uses TRBV12-3 or TRBV12-4 and TRBJ1-1; the D is unclear. The ends were cut back, 7 bases at V and 3 bases at J, with 15 bases in the middle. The CDR3 is 14 residues long.

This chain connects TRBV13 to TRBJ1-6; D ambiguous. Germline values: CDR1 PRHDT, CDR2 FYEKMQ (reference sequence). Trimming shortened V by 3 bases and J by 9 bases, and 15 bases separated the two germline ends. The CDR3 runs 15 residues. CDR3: CASSFRGREFSPLHF. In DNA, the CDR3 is TGTGCCAGCAGCTTCCGAGGGAGGGAATTTTCACCCCTCCACTTT.